This entry is about one T cell receptor beta chain. Antigen specificity is unknown. Being one base from a much bigger clone, this may be a read error. PBMCs stored at -80 C, 2 million in total, were the source of the unsorted libraries. The authors produced cDNA by 5'RACE using 10-nucleotide random UMIs. TCRdb recomputed calls from the 5' RACE reads with MiXCR, one row per CDR3 protein. Of 80,000 to 85,000 distinct CDR3 sequences in the sample, around 2.6% are singletons; the top ten hold about 1%. This entry belongs to a study of neurological immune-mediated disorders. Notes on the study in general: One related-CDR3 cluster, identified by phylogenetic grouping, held the repertoires of 18 of 34 multiple sclerosis patients and was a possible signature.

The sequencing sample was made of PBMCs. The TCR was taken from a woman aged 30 to 39 with multiple sclerosis.

The DNA of the CDR3 is TGTGCCAGCCGGCAGGGGACTGGGGCCAACGTCCTGACTTTC. Amino acids: CASRQGTGANVLTF. The chain combines TRBV28 with TRBJ2-6, with a possible D match to TRBD1 (6 bases). CDR1 is MDHEN and CDR2 is SYDVKM in the germline V gene. The CDR3 spans 14 residues. Trimming removed 8 bases from V and 2 bases from J, with 10 bases in between.